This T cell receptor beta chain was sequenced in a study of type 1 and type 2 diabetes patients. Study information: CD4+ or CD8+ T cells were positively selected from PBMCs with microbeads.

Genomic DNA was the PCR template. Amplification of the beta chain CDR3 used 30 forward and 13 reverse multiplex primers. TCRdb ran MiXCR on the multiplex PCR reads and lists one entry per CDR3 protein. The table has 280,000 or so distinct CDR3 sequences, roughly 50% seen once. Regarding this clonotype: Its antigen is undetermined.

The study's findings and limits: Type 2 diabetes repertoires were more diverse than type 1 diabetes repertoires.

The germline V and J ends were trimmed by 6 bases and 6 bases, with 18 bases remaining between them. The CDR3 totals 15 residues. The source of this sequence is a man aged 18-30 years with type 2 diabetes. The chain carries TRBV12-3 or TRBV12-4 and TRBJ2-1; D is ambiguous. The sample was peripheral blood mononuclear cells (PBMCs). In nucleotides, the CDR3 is TGTGCCAGCAGCCTAGATACCGGGCCGGGCAATGAGCAGTTCTTC. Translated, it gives CASSLDTGPGNEQFF.